This TCR beta chain was documented in a study of blood T cell repertoires in COVID-19. Study-wide context: COVID-19 samples from acute and convalescent phases originated in the United States, Italy and Spain. PBMCs, B-cell-depleted T cells, or T cells were the source of the cDNA or gDNA that made up the material.

Seattle patient enrollment occurred during active infection, with longitudinal follow-up thereafter. Trimming removed 6 bases from V and 3 bases from J, with 18 bases in between. Germline V gene lookup returns CDR1 SNHLY and CDR2 FYNNEI. The CDR3 spans 16 residues. The assay was immunoSEQ multiplex PCR, and TCRdb's table has in-frame clones only and misses some. The sample lists under 200,000 clones, about 85% seen once, with around 13% in the top ten. This rearrangement joins TRBV2 to TRBJ1-3, with D maybe TRBD1 (6 bases). The clonotype was recovered from a woman in her seventies with COVID-19, enrolled during active disease. Sequenced: peripheral blood. CDR3 sequence: CASRAQLGASGNTIYF. The DNA for the CDR3 is TGTGCCAGCAGGGCCCAATTGGGGGCGAGTGGAAACACCATATATTTT.